This T cell receptor beta chain originates from a study of regulatory T cells in long-lasting Graves disease. Study-level results: Less diverse TCR repertoires were seen in persistent Graves' patients than in newly diagnosed ones. Thyroid tissue went unexamined; only peripheral blood was analyzed. Persistent patients shared more public clonotypes (under 3,000) than newly diagnosed patients (approximately 960).

On this clonotype itself: Its antigen is unidentified.

The germline CDR1 and CDR2 sequences are KGHDR and SFDVKD. This CDR3 contains 13 residues. V gave up 3 bases and J gave up 1 base, with 5 bases separating them. Sample time point: newly diagnosed GD, antithyroid drugs for less than 3 months. RNA extracted from PBMCs served as the sequencing template. Construction of TCR beta libraries relied on iRepertoire HTBI primers and on Arm-PCR targeting CDR3 regions. TCRdb re-derived calls from the multiplex PCR reads in MiXCR, one entry per CDR3 protein. The repertoire has about 430,000 distinct CDR3 sequences, 15% of them found once; the top ten carry roughly 8%. This sample was also put to use in a study of T cells in Graves' hyperthyroidism and ophthalmopathy. That publication notes: When the TCR CDR3 underwent first-round RT-PCR, the HTBI primer set was used.

This receptor was identified in a woman aged 40 to 55 with Graves disease. V is TRBV24-1 and J is TRBJ2-5, with no clear D. Sequencing used peripheral blood mononuclear cells (PBMCs), obtained at new diagnosis, from a patient treated with antithyroid drugs. CDR3 DNA sequence: TGTGCCACCAGTGATCCCAGCCAAGAGACCCAGTACTTC. Its protein product is CATSDPSQETQYF.